This T cell receptor beta chain was sequenced for a study of cytomegalovirus exposure and HLA in healthy donors. Study results and limitations: One cluster of highly shared sequence variants probably arose as a sequencing artifact.

These donors, healthy bone marrow donors, were studied. The primer mix had 60 Vbeta and 13 Jbeta primers. Authors' methods: Roughly 10 million shared chains were among approximately 80 million unique TCR beta chains counted in a later analysis. Clones were read by immunoSEQ multiplex PCR, and TCRdb kept only the in-frame ones, dropping some. V and J calls and clone size are given by that table; D and trimming were obtained from the DNA. Altogether nearly 95,000 clones are present, around 8% being singletons, with the ten largest covering about 2.1%. This clone was seen ten or more times. What it recognizes is unknown. CDR1 is SNHLY, CDR2 FYNNEI, per germline. Trimming removed 1 base from V and 4 bases from J; junction bases left unmatched: 3. The CDR3 is 14 amino acids.

The chain employs TRBV2 and TRBJ2-7; 8 bases line up with TRBD1. This receptor was obtained from a man aged 45-65 years in good health and CMV-seronegative. The material sequenced was PBMCs. CDR3 nucleotides: TGTGCCAGCAGTGAAGGCAGGGGGCAATACGAGCAGTACTTC. Its translation: CASSEGRGQYEQYF.